The subject of this entry is one T cell receptor (beta chain). The data were taken from a study of T cells expressing NK-cell markers. Looking at the study overall: Sorted CD3+CD56+NKG2C+, CD3+CD56+NKG2C- and CD3+CD56-NKG2C+ T-cell subsets were beta-chain profiled. Among the eight sequenced donors, seven tested HCMV-seropositive and one tested seronegative.

The TCR beta cDNA came from 5'RACE template switching with UMIs. Following a re-call of the 5' RACE reads, TCRdb has one entry per CDR3 protein and lacks DNA. This table holds over 350,000 distinct CDR3 sequences. The V gene's germline CDR1 is SQVTM and CDR2 ANQGSEA. The CDR3 spans 13 residues. Input material: blood T cells: a sorted CD56 or NKG2C T cell subset, CD4+ or CD8+ T cells, or bulk PBMC T cells (not recorded which). This clonotype was obtained from a woman in her forties or fifties in good health. The J gene is TRBJ2-1, the V gene TRBV29-1; TCRdb selects TRBD1, and the lack of DNA leaves this call unchecked. CDR3 sequence reads: CSPDRERDNEQFF.